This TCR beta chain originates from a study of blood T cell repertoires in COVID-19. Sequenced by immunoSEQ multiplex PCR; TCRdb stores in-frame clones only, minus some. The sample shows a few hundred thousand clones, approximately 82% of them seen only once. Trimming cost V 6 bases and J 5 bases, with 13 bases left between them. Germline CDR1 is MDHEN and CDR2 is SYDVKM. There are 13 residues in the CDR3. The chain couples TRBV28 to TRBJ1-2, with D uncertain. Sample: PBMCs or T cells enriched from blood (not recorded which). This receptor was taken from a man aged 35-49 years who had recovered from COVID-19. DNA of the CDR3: TGTGCCAGCAGAATGGGAGCGACTTATGGCTACACCTTC. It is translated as CASRMGATYGYTF.